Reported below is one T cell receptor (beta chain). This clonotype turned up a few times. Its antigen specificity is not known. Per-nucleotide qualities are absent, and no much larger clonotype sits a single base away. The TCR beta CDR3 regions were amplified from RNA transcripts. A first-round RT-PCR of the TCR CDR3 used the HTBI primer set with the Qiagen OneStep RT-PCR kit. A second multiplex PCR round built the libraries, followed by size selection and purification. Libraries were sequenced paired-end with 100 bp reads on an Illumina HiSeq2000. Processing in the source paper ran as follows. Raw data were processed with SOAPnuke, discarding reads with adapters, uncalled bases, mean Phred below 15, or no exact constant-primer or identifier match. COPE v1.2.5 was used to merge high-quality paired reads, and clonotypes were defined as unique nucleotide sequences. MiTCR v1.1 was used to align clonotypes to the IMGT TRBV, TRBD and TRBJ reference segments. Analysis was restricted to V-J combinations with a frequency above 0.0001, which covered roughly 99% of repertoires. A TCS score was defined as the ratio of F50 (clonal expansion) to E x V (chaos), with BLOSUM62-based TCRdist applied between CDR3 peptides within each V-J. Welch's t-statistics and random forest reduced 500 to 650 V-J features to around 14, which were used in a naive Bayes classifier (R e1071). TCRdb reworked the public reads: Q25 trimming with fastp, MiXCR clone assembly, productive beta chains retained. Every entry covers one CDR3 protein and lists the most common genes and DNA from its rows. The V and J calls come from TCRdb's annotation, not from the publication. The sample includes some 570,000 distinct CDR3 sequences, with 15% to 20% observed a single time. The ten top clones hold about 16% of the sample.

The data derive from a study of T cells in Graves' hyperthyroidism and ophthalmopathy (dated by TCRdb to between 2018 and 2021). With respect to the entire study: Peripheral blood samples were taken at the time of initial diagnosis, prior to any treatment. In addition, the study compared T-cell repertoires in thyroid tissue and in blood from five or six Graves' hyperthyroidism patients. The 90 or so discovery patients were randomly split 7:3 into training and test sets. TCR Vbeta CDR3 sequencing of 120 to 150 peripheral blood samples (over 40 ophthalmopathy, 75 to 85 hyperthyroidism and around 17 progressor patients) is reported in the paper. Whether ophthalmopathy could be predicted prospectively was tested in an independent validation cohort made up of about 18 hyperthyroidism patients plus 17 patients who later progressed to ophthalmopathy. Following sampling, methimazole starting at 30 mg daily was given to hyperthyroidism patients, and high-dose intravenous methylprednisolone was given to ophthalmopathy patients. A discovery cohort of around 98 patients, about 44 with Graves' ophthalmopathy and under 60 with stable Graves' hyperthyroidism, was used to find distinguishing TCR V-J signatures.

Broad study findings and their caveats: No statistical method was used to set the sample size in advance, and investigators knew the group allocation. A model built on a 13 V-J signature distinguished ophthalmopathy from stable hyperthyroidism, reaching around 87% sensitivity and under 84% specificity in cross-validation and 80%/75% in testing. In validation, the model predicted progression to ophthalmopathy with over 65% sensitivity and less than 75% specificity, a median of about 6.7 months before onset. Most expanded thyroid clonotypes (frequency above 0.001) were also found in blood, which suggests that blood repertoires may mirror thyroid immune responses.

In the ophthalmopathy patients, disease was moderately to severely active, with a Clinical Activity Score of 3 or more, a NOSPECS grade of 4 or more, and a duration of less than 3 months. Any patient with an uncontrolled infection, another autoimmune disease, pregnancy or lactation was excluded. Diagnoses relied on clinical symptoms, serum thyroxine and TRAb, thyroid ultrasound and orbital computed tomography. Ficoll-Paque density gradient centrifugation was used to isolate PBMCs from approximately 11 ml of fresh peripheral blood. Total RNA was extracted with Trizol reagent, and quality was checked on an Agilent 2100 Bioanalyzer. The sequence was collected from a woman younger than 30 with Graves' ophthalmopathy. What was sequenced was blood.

The bases are TGTGCCAGCCGTAACTATGGCTACACCTTC. This encodes CASRNYGYTF. The sequence joins TRBV6-4 to TRBJ1-2, with the D gene too uncertain to name. V was cut back by 8 bases and J by 1 base, leaving a gap of 2 bases between them. The CDR3 goes from the cysteine to the phenylalanine over 10 residues. The only DNA kept is the CDR3, 30 bases in frame from the first base. CDR1 and CDR2 (MRHNA, SNTAGT) derive from the germline V gene.